This TCR beta chain emerged from a study of T cell repertoires in cytomegalovirus infection (dated by TCRdb to the late 2010s). At the level of the whole study: Peptide stimulations targeted recently identified HLA-C-restricted CMV epitopes, whose presentation resists viral immunomodulation, together with well-studied HLA-B-restricted epitopes. Because public TCR beta signatures pointed to carriage of CMV infection together with the matching HLA type, the HLA type of each donor mattered for the analysis. Beyond this particular receptor, the publication reports: In the ex vivo response, HLA-C-restricted CMV-specific TCR beta clonotypes were dominant, and in two of eight donors the single most frequent clonotype came from this HLA-C-restricted group. In both this cohort and an independent roughly 350-donor cohort, the cumulative frequency of public TCR beta family members distinguished carriers of CMV infection plus the relevant HLA type.

The listed sequencing device is Illumina HiSeq 1500. TCRdb trimmed the raw reads at Q25, called clones with MiXCR and kept productive beta chains. Duplicate CDR3 protein sequences are folded into a single record with the most common DNA and genes. The sample data list roughly 700,000 distinct CDR3 sequences, and 30% to 35% of these were observed just once. The ten largest clones capture over 15% of the sample. Of note for this clonotype: Its antigen is unknown. Base qualities are not provided; no much larger clone lies one nucleotide away.

V gives up 4 bases and J gives up 7 bases, and the segment between their germline ends measures 19 bases. Reading from cysteine to phenylalanine, the CDR3 counts 15 amino acids. The CDR3 DNA has 45 bases and is translated from base 1. The CDR1 and CDR2 encoded by the germline V gene (reference sequence) are SEHNR and FQNEAQ. The treatment or condition label, read with the paper, signifies: in vitro stimulation with specific CMV peptide epitopes to enrich CMV-specific T cells. The clonotype comes from a human donor in good health (CMV status not recorded). Some clones in this sample may be carry-over from other donors' samples. The sequencing here drew on cultured PBMCs, taken from culture after CMV antigen stimulation. Recombination connected TRBV7-9 to TRBJ2-5; the D region may be TRBD1 or TRBD2, each matching 5 bases equally. The DNA sequence is as follows: TGTGCCAGCAGCTATTATAGGGACCGCGATTCGACCCAGTACTTC. Its protein is CASSYYRDRDSTQYF. Reference TRBV7-9 and TRBJ2-5 proteins supply the regions before and after the CDR3; the full variable domain is: DTGVSQNPRHKITKRGQNVTFRCDPISEHNRLYWYRQTLGQGPEFLTYFQNEAQLEKSRLLSDRFSAERPKGSFSTLEIQRTEQGDSAMYLCASSYYRDRDSTQYFGPGTRLLVL.